Below are 30 T cell receptor beta chains sequenced from a single sample in a study of blood T cells in healthy people across ages. PCR was performed a second time for about 7 to 11 cycles using a sample-barcoded 5' primer and a J-beta primer mix. A single record per CDR3 protein comes from TCRdb applying MiXCR to the 5' RACE reads. This table has about 1.4 million distinct CDR3 sequences, 55% to 75% appearing once. The material sequenced was blood. These receptors all stem from a man younger than 30 in good health.

V usage is TRBV7-9 and J usage is TRBJ2-5; D may be TRBD2 (6 bases). The J call may be faulty, since TRBJ2-7 better matches the DNA end. CDR3 length equals 14 residues. CDR1 is SEHNR and CDR2 is FQNEAQ in the germline V gene (reference sequence). The CDR3, as DNA: TGTGCCAGCAGCTTAAGGGCGGGATATTACGAGCAGTACTTC. Protein sequence: CASSLRAGYYEQYF.

The chain joins TRBV5-1 to TRBJ2-5; 10 bases fit TRBD2. Germline V gene sequence: CDR1 SGHRS, CDR2 YFSETQ. Germline trimming cut 0 bases from V and 11 bases from J; bases unmatched to any gene: 13. There are 16 residues in the CDR3. The CDR3 bases are TGCGCCAGCAGCTTGGCCGTAACTAGCGGGAACAATGAGCAGTACTTC. It specifies CASSLAVTSGNNEQYF.

Only a few counts were recorded for this clonotype. This chain uses TRBV29-1 with TRBJ1-2, with D unclear. Trimming cost V 0 bases and J 6 bases, with 5 bases left between them. This CDR3 has 11 amino acids. Germline CDR1 SQVTM, CDR2 ANQGSEA. In DNA, the CDR3 is TGCAGCGTTGAAGATCTGGATGGCTACACCTTC. The encoded protein is CSVEDLDGYTF.

The gene calls are TRBV11-2 and TRBJ2-3; D possibly matches TRBD1 or TRBD2 (6 bases each). Germline V gene lookup returns CDR1 SGHAT and CDR2 FQNNGV. Trimming removed 1 base at V and 1 base at J, with 12 bases between. There are 16 residues in the CDR3. The CDR3 DNA sequence: TGTGCCAGCAGCTTAGTGGGGGGCACCGGCACAGATACGCAGTATTTT. This encodes CASSLVGGTGTDTQYF.

V and J are TRBV27 and TRBJ2-2, with 14 bases that match TRBD2. The V and J ends lost 4 bases and 4 bases, in that order; junction bases with no gene match: 5. The CDR3 loop spans 17 amino acids. Germline loops: CDR1 MNHEY, CDR2 SMNVEV (reference sequence). The CDR3 sequence: CASSSTSGGASTGELFF. The CDR3 bases are TGTGCCAGCAGTTCGACTAGCGGGGGGGCCAGCACCGGGGAGCTGTTTTTT.

The rearrangement uses TRBV24-1 and TRBJ2-3; D is perhaps TRBD2 (6 bases). V lost 0 bases to trimming and J lost 9 bases, with 12 bases between them. Germline V gene data show CDR1 as KGHDR and CDR2 as SFDVKD. The CDR3 runs 14 residues. The CDR3 spells CATSDLHTGETQYF. In DNA form, the CDR3 reads TGTGCCACCAGTGATTTGCATACGGGAGAAACGCAGTATTTT.

This clonotype has just one count. The chain employs TRBV10-3 and TRBJ1-1; the D is unclear. This CDR3 spans 15 amino acids. The V end lost 3 bases, the J end lost 0 bases, and 11 bases lay between the germline ends. Per the germline V gene, CDR1 is ENHRY and CDR2 is SYGVKD. CDR3 loop: CAISEYSPLNTEAFF. The DNA of the CDR3 is TGTGCCATCAGTGAATACAGCCCTTTGAACACTGAAGCTTTCTTT.

J is TRBJ2-1 and V is TRBV2, with a weak D call TRBD1 (7 bases). The CDR3 loop spans 15 amino acids. The V end was cut by 7 bases, the J end by 0 bases, with 13 bases between. Per the germline V gene, CDR1 is SNHLY and CDR2 is FYNNEI. Here the CDR3 DNA reads TGTGCCAGCAATGGAGGGGGCAGCTCCTACAATGAGCAGTTCTTC. Translated, it gives CASNGGGSSYNEQFF.

Only a few counts were recorded for this clonotype. The J gene is TRBJ2-3, the V gene TRBV5-1; 11 nucleotides align to TRBD2. Unmatched junction bases numbered 4, after V lost 0 bases and J lost 1 base. This CDR3 region has 17 residues. Germline V lookup: CDR1 SGHRS, CDR2 YFSETQ. The DNA of the CDR3 is TGCGCCAGCAGCTTGGTTCTAGCGGGAGGACGCACAGATACGCAGTATTTT. Protein product: CASSLVLAGGRTDTQYF.

This clonotype was observed a few times. V and J are TRBV5-1 and TRBJ2-3; D uncertain. V was cut by 5 bases and J by 0 bases, with 13 bases left in between. The CDR3 contains 15 residues. In germline, CDR1 is SGHRS, CDR2 YFSETQ. The CDR3 sequence is CASRPGSVSTDTQYF. The CDR3 nucleotides read TGCGCCAGCAGGCCTGGCTCGGTGAGCACAGATACGCAGTATTTT.

The V gene is TRBV20-1, the J gene TRBJ2-4, with D perhaps TRBD1 or TRBD2 (6 bases each). There are 13 residues in the CDR3. The germline V gene has CDR1 DFQATT and CDR2 SNEGSKA (reference sequence). V lost 3 bases to trimming and J lost 13 bases, with 19 bases between them. The CDR3, as DNA: TGCAGTGCTAGGGCCCCGGGGGCCGGGGAGCAGTACTTC. Residues: CSARAPGAGEQYF.

This clonotype has just a few counts. The chain recombines TRBV29-1 with TRBJ2-1; TRBD2 agrees at 10 bases. The CDR3 has 15 residues. V gave up 6 bases and J gave up 6 bases; unmatched junction bases: 11. Germline V gene sequence: CDR1 SQVTM, CDR2 ANQGSEA. The CDR3 reads CSVGRGTSGINEQFF. CDR3 DNA sequence: TGCAGCGTGGGCAGAGGAACTAGCGGGATCAATGAGCAGTTCTTC.

This clonotype appeared a few times. This chain links TRBV20-1 with TRBJ2-3; no definite D call. Deletions cut 2 bases from V and 0 bases from J, with 9 bases between. The length of the CDR3 is 14 residues. In germline, CDR1 is DFQATT, CDR2 SNEGSKA (reference sequence). Here the CDR3 DNA reads TGCAGTGCTAGACTTCCCACTAGCACAGATACGCAGTATTTT. Its translation is CSARLPTSTDTQYF.

This clonotype was picked up a small number of times. CDR3 loop: CSAAPPKGGYTF. The CDR3 coding sequence is TGCAGCGCCGCTCCCCCCAAGGGAGGCTACACCTTC. V usage is TRBV29-1 and J usage is TRBJ1-2; D is unresolved. Looked up from germline, CDR1 is SQVTM and CDR2 is ANQGSEA. V was pared by 7 bases and J by 8 bases, with 17 bases between. CDR3 length equals 12 residues.

The table lists this clonotype with a few counts. The rearrangement joins TRBV10-3 to TRBJ1-2; possibly TRBD1 for D (5 bases). Per the germline V gene, CDR1 is ENHRY and CDR2 is SYGVKD. This CDR3 comprises 13 residues. V lost 6 bases and J lost 0, with 8 bases in between. CDR3 DNA: TGTGCCATCAGACGGGACTCTAACTATGGCTACACCTTC. It is translated as CAIRRDSNYGYTF.

This clonotype has only a few counts. The chain joins TRBV12-3 or TRBV12-4 to TRBJ1-2; no reliable D call. Trimming took 0 bases from V and 3 from J, leaving 14 bases between them. The CDR3 extends over 16 amino acids. CDR3 in amino acids: CASSLALGEGHYGYTF. CDR3 nucleotides: TGTGCCAGCAGTTTAGCGCTGGGCGAGGGCCACTATGGCTACACCTTC.

This clonotype has only a few counts. The rearrangement uses TRBV9 and TRBJ1-1; 7 nucleotides line up with TRBD1. V lost 3 bases to trimming and J lost 11 bases; unmatched junction nucleotides: 4. CDR1 and CDR2 from the germline V gene are SGDLS and YYNGEE. CDR3 length: 11 amino acids. The CDR3: CASSETGPAFF. The CDR3 nucleotides are TGTGCCAGCAGCGAGACAGGGCCCGCTTTCTTT.

The CDR3 spells CASSDRALGGRSVETQYF. For the CDR3, the DNA is TGTGCCAGCAGCGATCGAGCCCTGGGGGGCAGGAGTGTAGAGACCCAGTACTTC. The chain employs TRBV21-1 and TRBJ2-5; the D call in the table, TRBD1, was not verified against the DNA. TRBV21-1 is marked as a pseudogene. CDR3 length equals 18 residues.

This CDR3 is CSVKGMTLRAFF. The CDR3 DNA follows: TGCAGCGTTAAGGGGATGACCCTAAGGGCTTTCTTT. The gene calls are TRBV29-1 and TRBJ1-1; the D gene is possibly TRBD1 (5 bases). CDR1 SQVTM and CDR2 ANQGSEA come from the germline V gene. This CDR3 spans 12 amino acids. V dropped 5 bases and J dropped 11 bases, with 18 bases sitting between them.

The chain has TRBV5-1 and TRBJ1-1; the match to TRBD1 covers 9 bases. CDR1 is SGHRS and CDR2 is YFSETQ in the germline V gene. Trimming took 2 bases from V and 0 from J; bases not matched to a gene: 17. This CDR3 contains 20 residues. CDR3 amino acids: CASSFRAGTGRIFMNTEAFF. The CDR3 nucleotides are TGCGCCAGCAGCTTCCGCGCCGGGACAGGGCGTATCTTCATGAACACTGAAGCTTTCTTT. Supplemented by reference TRBV5-1 and TRBJ1-1, the full variable domain reads KAGVTQTPRYLIKTRGQQVTLSCSPISGHRSVSWYQQTPGQGLQFLFEYFSETQRNKGNFPGRFSGRQFSNSRSEMNVSTLELGDSALYLCASSFRAGTGRIFMNTEAFFGQGTRLTVV.

This clonotype was recorded a few times. This chain joins TRBV10-3 and TRBJ1-2; maybe TRBD1 (5 bases). The CDR3 has 13 amino acids. Trimming took off 7 bases at V and 7 bases at J, with 16 bases between the two ends. Germline V gene data show CDR1 as ENHRY and CDR2 as SYGVKD. CDR3 protein: CAITDGDRRGYTF. The CDR3 DNA is TGTGCCATCACCGACGGGGACCGCCGTGGCTACACCTTC.

The gene calls are TRBV6-5 and TRBJ2-3, with TRBD2 as a possible D gene (6 bases). Trimming pared 0 bases from V and 6 bases from J, leaving 10 bases between. CDR1 is MNHEY and CDR2 is SVGAGI in the germline V gene. The CDR3 extends over 14 amino acids. CDR3 sequence reads: CASSYSLAPDTQYF. CDR3 coding DNA: TGTGCCAGCAGTTACTCACTAGCCCCCGATACGCAGTATTTT.

The chain employs TRBV5-1 and TRBJ2-3, with TRBD2 identical over 11 bases. The CDR3 consists of 17 residues. Trimming took 2 bases from V and 3 from J; bases not matched to a gene: 8. Germline V lookup: CDR1 SGHRS, CDR2 YFSETQ. CDR3 residues: CASSFSRGTSGTDTQYF. The CDR3 nucleotides are TGCGCCAGCAGCTTCAGCCGAGGGACTAGCGGTACAGATACGCAGTATTTT.

This clonotype was counted between two and nine times. The chain links TRBV12-3 or TRBV12-4 to TRBJ1-2; no clear D gene. Trimming cost V 4 bases and J 8 bases, with 11 bases left between them. This CDR3 contains 12 residues. The CDR3 bases are TGTGCCAGCAGTTCCTCCCCTGGGGGCTACACCTTC. Its protein is CASSSSPGGYTF.

This clonotype was picked up one time. At one end the junction does not follow the germline gene, possibly because of a read error. V and J are TRBV29-1 and TRBJ1-1; weak D call: TRBD1 (5 bases). The CDR3 has 13 residues. Looked up from germline, CDR1 is SQVTM and CDR2 is ANQGSEA. The CDR3, as DNA: TGCAGCGTTGAGCGGGGGGGGAACGCTGAAGCTTTCTTT. Translation gives CSVERGGNAEAFF.

This chain links TRBV2 with TRBJ1-3, with 11 nucleotides matching TRBD1. J was trimmed by 3 bases and V by 11 bases; bases with no gene match: 9. CDR3 length: 15 amino acids. The germline V gene has CDR1 SNHLY and CDR2 FYNNEI. The CDR3 nucleotides are TGTGCCGGTGGACAGGGGGCAACGAGTGGAAACACCATATATTTT. It codes for CAGGQGATSGNTIYF.

The chain is built from TRBV27 and TRBJ2-7; possible D gene TRBD1, 6 bases. The closer fit of TRBJ2-5 to the DNA end suggests the J call may be wrong. The CDR3 length is 11 residues. Germline V CDR1 and CDR2: MNHEY, SMNVEV (reference sequence). In DNA form, the CDR3 reads TGTGCCAGTACAGGGTCGGGGACCCAGTACTTC. Its protein product is CASTGSGTQYF.

The V gene is TRBV12-3 or TRBV12-4, the J gene TRBJ2-5, with 7 bases aligning to TRBD2. This CDR3 region has 16 residues. V lost 3 bases, J lost 2 bases, and 9 bases stayed unmatched. CDR3 coding DNA: TGTGCCAGCAGTTTGCGGGGGAGCGGGATTCAAGAGACCCAGTACTTC. It yields the protein CASSLRGSGIQETQYF.

The chain employs TRBV20-1 and TRBJ2-7; TRBD2 aligns across 9 bases. V gave up 3 bases and J gave up 0 bases; unmatched junction bases: 6. This CDR3 has 15 amino acids. Looked up from germline, CDR1 is DFQATT and CDR2 is SNEGSKA (reference sequence). CDR3 sequence: CSASLAGASSYEQYF. The CDR3 DNA sequence: TGCAGTGCTAGTTTAGCGGGGGCTAGCTCCTACGAGCAGTACTTC.

As concerns this clonotype: At one boundary the junction diverges from the germline segment, which might be a read error. The chain joins TRBV4-1 to TRBJ2-7; possibly TRBD1 for D (5 bases). Per germline, CDR1 MGHRA and CDR2 YSYEKL. The CDR3 is made up of 14 amino acids. CDR3 in DNA: TGCGCCGGCAGCCAAGTGCAGGGCTCCTACGAGCAGTACTTC. Translated, it gives CAGSQVQGSYEQYF.